This is a list of T cell receptor beta chains from one sample in a study of beta chain features in type 1 diabetes. The protocol was immunoSEQ multiplex PCR, while the TCRdb copy is restricted to in-frame clones and leaves out a portion. The sample includes 300,000 to 400,000 clones, roughly 9% seen only once; the top ten take 0.9% to 1.1%. Sequenced material: central memory CD4+ T cells from blood. These receptors were collected from a man aged 25 to 40 with type 1 diabetes. The CDR3 runs from the conserved cysteine through the conserved F or W. D genes are given only for firm matches. Expanded clones are given a class, and other clones once, few, many or no size at all.

j_call: TRBJ2-3; clone_size: few; d_call: TRBD2; v_call: TRBV7-9; cdr3_nt: TGTGCCAGCAGCAATAGCGGGGGAATAGATACGCAGTATTTT; cdr3_aa: CASSNSGGIDTQYF
j_call: TRBJ1-5; clone_size: few; d_call: -; v_call: TRBV19; cdr3_nt: TGTGCCAGTAGCGGAGGGGCTAGCAATCAGCCCCAGCATTTT; cdr3_aa: CASSGGASNQPQHF
j_call: TRBJ2-7; clone_size: once; d_call: -; v_call: TRBV5-4; cdr3_nt: TGTGCCAGCAGCTTCGTTGGATCCGAAGTTTACGAGCAGTACTTC; cdr3_aa: CASSFVGSEVYEQYF
j_call: TRBJ2-4; clone_size: many; d_call: -; v_call: TRBV13; cdr3_nt: TGTGCCAGCAGCTTAGGGCGAAACGAAAACATTCAGTACTTC; cdr3_aa: CASSLGRNENIQYF
j_call: TRBJ2-2; clone_size: few; d_call: TRBD1; v_call: TRBV19; cdr3_nt: TGTGCCAGTAGCAAGGGACAGGGGGGCACCGGGGAGCTGTTTTTT; cdr3_aa: CASSKGQGGTGELFF
j_call: TRBJ1-3; clone_size: few; d_call: TRBD1; v_call: TRBV6-5; cdr3_nt: TGTGCCAGCAGACGACAGGGGTCTGGAAACACCATATATTTT; cdr3_aa: CASRRQGSGNTIYF
j_call: TRBJ1-2; clone_size: -; d_call: -; v_call: TRBV28; cdr3_nt: TGTGCCAGCAGCATGCAGACAAATGGCTACACCTTC; cdr3_aa: CASSMQTNGYTF
j_call: TRBJ2-7; clone_size: -; d_call: TRBD1; v_call: TRBV18; cdr3_nt: TGTGCCAGCTCACCTGGCGGACAGGCCACCTACGAGCAGTACTTC; cdr3_aa: CASSPGGQATYEQYF
j_call: TRBJ1-5; clone_size: few; d_call: -; v_call: TRBV7-2; cdr3_nt: TGTGCCAGCAGCTTGCCGGGGCTCAATCAGCCCCAGCATTTT; cdr3_aa: CASSLPGLNQPQHF
j_call: TRBJ2-5; clone_size: once; d_call: -; v_call: TRBV7-6; cdr3_nt: TGTGCCAGCAGTGGGGGGCCAGAGACCCAGTACTTC; cdr3_aa: CASSGGPETQYF
j_call: TRBJ2-1; clone_size: few; d_call: TRBD2; v_call: TRBV5-4; cdr3_nt: TGTGCCAGCAGCTTGGATCTAGCGGTGGAAGGCAATGAGCAGTTCTTC; cdr3_aa: CASSLDLAVEGNEQFF
j_call: TRBJ2-3; clone_size: many; d_call: -; v_call: TRBV18; cdr3_nt: TGTGCCAGCTCACCCCCCCGACAGGCGGGGGCAGATACGCAGTATTTT; cdr3_aa: CASSPPRQAGADTQYF
j_call: TRBJ1-1; clone_size: few; d_call: -; v_call: TRBV20-1; cdr3_nt: TGCAGTGCTACCCGGACAGCTGAAGCTTTCTTT; cdr3_aa: CSATRTAEAFF
j_call: TRBJ2-3; clone_size: few; d_call: -; v_call: TRBV9; cdr3_nt: TGTGCCAGCAGCGTAGGTGGCAGGGAGAGCACAGATACGCAGTATTTT; cdr3_aa: CASSVGGRESTDTQYF
j_call: TRBJ1-6; clone_size: -; d_call: -; v_call: TRBV2; cdr3_nt: TGTGCCAGCGTACGATCCCACCTCAGGGGTAATTCACCCCTCCACTTT; cdr3_aa: CASVRSHLRGNSPLHF
j_call: TRBJ1-3; clone_size: few; d_call: -; v_call: TRBV30; cdr3_nt: TGTGCCTGGAGCGAAGGCGGGACCTTTGGAAACACCATATATTTT; cdr3_aa: CAWSEGGTFGNTIYF
j_call: TRBJ1-2; clone_size: -; d_call: -; v_call: TRBV29-1; cdr3_nt: TGCAGCGTTGCTTGGGGGGCTAGCGGCTACACCTTC; cdr3_aa: CSVAWGASGYTF
j_call: TRBJ1-2; clone_size: few; d_call: TRBD1; v_call: TRBV10-3; cdr3_nt: TGTGCCATCACCCAACAGGGGGGGAACTATGGCTACACCTTC; cdr3_aa: CAITQQGGNYGYTF
j_call: TRBJ1-2; clone_size: -; d_call: -; v_call: TRBV10-3; cdr3_nt: TGTGCCATCAGTGAGGAGGGTGGCTACACCTTC; cdr3_aa: CAISEEGGYTF
j_call: TRBJ1-3; clone_size: -; d_call: -; v_call: TRBV2; cdr3_nt: TGTGCCAGCAGCCTCGGGAGCGTCGTCTCTGGAAACACCATATATTTT; cdr3_aa: CASSLGSVVSGNTIYF
j_call: TRBJ2-7; clone_size: -; d_call: TRBD2; v_call: TRBV7-2; cdr3_nt: TGTGCCAGCAGCTTGACTGGGACTAGCGGGGTACAGTACTTC; cdr3_aa: CASSLTGTSGVQYF
j_call: TRBJ1-2; clone_size: few; d_call: -; v_call: TRBV29-1; cdr3_nt: TGCAGCGTTGAGTCACAGGAAGGAGGCTACACCTTC; cdr3_aa: CSVESQEGGYTF
j_call: TRBJ1-2; clone_size: -; d_call: TRBD1; v_call: TRBV6-1; cdr3_nt: TGTGCCGGACAGGGGGGGGAGAACTATGGCTACACCTTC; cdr3_aa: CAGQGGENYGYTF
j_call: TRBJ2-1; clone_size: -; d_call: -; v_call: TRBV7-2; cdr3_nt: TGTGCCAGCAGCTTAGCGGCACGGGGGGCGAATTACAATGAGCAGTTCTTC; cdr3_aa: CASSLAARGANYNEQFF
j_call: TRBJ2-7; clone_size: -; d_call: TRBD1; v_call: TRBV9; cdr3_nt: TGTGCCAGCAGCTCCCGACAGGGGGCCATTTCGAGGCAGTACTTC; cdr3_aa: CASSSRQGAISRQYF
j_call: TRBJ2-5; clone_size: few; d_call: TRBD2; v_call: TRBV7-2; cdr3_nt: TGTGCCAGCAGCTTCCCTAGCGGGGGGGCCCGAGAGACCCAGTACTTC; cdr3_aa: CASSFPSGGARETQYF
j_call: TRBJ2-2; clone_size: few; d_call: -; v_call: TRBV19; cdr3_nt: TGTGCCAGTAGTACACAGTCTAGGGGAAACACCGGGGAGCTGTTTTTT; cdr3_aa: CASSTQSRGNTGELFF
j_call: TRBJ2-4; clone_size: few; d_call: -; v_call: TRBV7-9; cdr3_nt: TGTGCCAGCAGCTTAACGGGTACGGCCAAAAACATTCAGTACTTC; cdr3_aa: CASSLTGTAKNIQYF
j_call: TRBJ2-4; clone_size: -; d_call: -; v_call: TRBV21-1; cdr3_nt: TGTGCCAGCAGCACCGCTCCAAACATTCAGTACTTC; cdr3_aa: CASSTAPNIQYF
j_call: TRBJ2-3; clone_size: many; d_call: TRBD1; v_call: TRBV6-6; cdr3_nt: TGTGCCAGCACCAGGGGACAGGGGCCCCCCACAGATACGCAGTATTTT; cdr3_aa: CASTRGQGPPTDTQYF
j_call: TRBJ2-7; clone_size: few; d_call: -; v_call: TRBV18; cdr3_nt: TGTGCCAGCTCACCGACAAGCTCCTACGAGCAGTACTTC; cdr3_aa: CASSPTSSYEQYF
j_call: TRBJ2-7; clone_size: few; d_call: -; v_call: TRBV15; cdr3_nt: TGTGCCACCAGCTTAAACGCGGGGTCTAGCTCCTACGAGCAGTACTTC; cdr3_aa: CATSLNAGSSSYEQYF
j_call: TRBJ2-5; clone_size: few; d_call: TRBD2; v_call: TRBV5-6; cdr3_nt: TGTGCCAGCAGCACCGGGACTAATGAAGAGACCCAGTACTTC; cdr3_aa: CASSTGTNEETQYF
j_call: TRBJ2-3; clone_size: -; d_call: -; v_call: TRBV6-1; cdr3_nt: TGTGCCAGCAGTGAATTAGTAGGTACAATAGATACGCAGTATTTT; cdr3_aa: CASSELVGTIDTQYF
j_call: TRBJ2-3; clone_size: -; d_call: -; v_call: TRBV6-1; cdr3_nt: TGTGCCATCCGGGGGATTGGGGGAGATACGCAGTATTTT; cdr3_aa: CAIRGIGGDTQYF
j_call: TRBJ2-3; clone_size: -; d_call: -; v_call: TRBV5-4; cdr3_nt: TGTGCCAGCAGCTCTATGAAGGGCGGCGATACGCAGTATTTT; cdr3_aa: CASSSMKGGDTQYF
j_call: TRBJ1-2; clone_size: few; d_call: TRBD1; v_call: TRBV19; cdr3_nt: TGTGCCAGTAGTATCCCTACAGGGGGCGCGAACTATGGCTACACCTTC; cdr3_aa: CASSIPTGGANYGYTF
j_call: TRBJ2-2; clone_size: few; d_call: TRBD1; v_call: TRBV7-2; cdr3_nt: TGTGCCAGCAGCTTTCAGGGGGTGACCGGGGAGCTGTTTTTT; cdr3_aa: CASSFQGVTGELFF
j_call: TRBJ2-1; clone_size: many; d_call: -; v_call: TRBV28; cdr3_nt: TGTGCCAGCAGTCCTCATTCCTACAATGAGCAGTTCTTC; cdr3_aa: CASSPHSYNEQFF
j_call: TRBJ2-7; clone_size: -; d_call: -; v_call: TRBV4-3; cdr3_nt: TGCGCCAGCAGCCAAGAGAGTTGGGGAGAGCAGTACTTC; cdr3_aa: CASSQESWGEQYF
j_call: TRBJ2-5; clone_size: -; d_call: -; v_call: TRBV21-1; cdr3_nt: TGTGCCAGCAGCAAAGTCAGCGACTATGACGCGGAGACCCAGTACTTC; cdr3_aa: CASSKVSDYDAETQYF
j_call: TRBJ2-7; clone_size: -; d_call: -; v_call: TRBV28; cdr3_nt: TGTGCCAGCAGTTTAGATGGGAAGTGGCGTCGATCCTACGAGCAGTACTTC; cdr3_aa: CASSLDGKWRRSYEQYF
j_call: TRBJ1-5; clone_size: -; d_call: -; v_call: TRBV7-2; cdr3_nt: TGTGCCAGCAGCTTCGGGGGGTCATCGCAGCCCCAGCATTTT; cdr3_aa: CASSFGGSSQPQHF
j_call: TRBJ2-3; clone_size: -; d_call: -; v_call: TRBV7-9; cdr3_nt: TGTGCCAGCTCCCCCCGGGCAATGGATACGCAGTATTTT; cdr3_aa: CASSPRAMDTQYF
j_call: TRBJ1-1; clone_size: -; d_call: -; v_call: TRBV20-1; cdr3_nt: TGCAGTGCCCCTCGGGACACTGAAGCTTTCTTT; cdr3_aa: CSAPRDTEAFF
j_call: TRBJ2-1; clone_size: -; d_call: TRBD2; v_call: TRBV7-8; cdr3_nt: TGTGCCAGCAGCTTATCCGGGACTAGCGTTGAGCAGTTCTTC; cdr3_aa: CASSLSGTSVEQFF
j_call: TRBJ1-5; clone_size: -; d_call: -; v_call: TRBV7-2; cdr3_nt: TGTGCCAGCAGCCCCATCGGAGAGGGTCAGCCCCAGCATTTT; cdr3_aa: CASSPIGEGQPQHF